This is a list of T cell receptor beta chains from one sample in a study of blood T cell repertoires in COVID-19. TCRdb's table, derived via immunoSEQ multiplex PCR, lists solely in-frame clones and lacks some. The repertoire holds roughly 230,000 clones, with around 91% as singletons. What was sequenced was peripheral blood. These receptor sequences come from a woman aged 60-70 years with COVID-19, enrolled during active disease. Each CDR3 is given with its conserved first and last residue. Fields, in order: clone size, J gene, V gene, CDR3 protein. The size entry is marked missing in some rows and otherwise reads once, few, many or a size class.

clone_size: once; j_call: TRBJ1-1; v_call: TRBV18; cdr3_aa: CASSRRGGTEAFF
clone_size: NA; j_call: TRBJ1-3; v_call: TRBV7-2; cdr3_aa: CASSFGGYSGNTIYF
clone_size: NA; j_call: TRBJ2-7; v_call: TRBV15; cdr3_aa: CATSRLTSGSYEQYF
clone_size: NA; j_call: TRBJ2-3; v_call: TRBV19; cdr3_aa: CASSMPRTGSTDTQYF
clone_size: NA; j_call: TRBJ2-1; v_call: TRBV5-1; cdr3_aa: CASSWTPPGQGLYEQFF
clone_size: NA; j_call: TRBJ1-3; v_call: TRBV9; cdr3_aa: CASSSRQGAGNTIYF
clone_size: NA; j_call: TRBJ1-5; v_call: TRBV15; cdr3_aa: CATSRDLPDGGNQPQHF
clone_size: NA; j_call: TRBJ1-3; v_call: TRBV9; cdr3_aa: CASSDGTGVSGNTIYF
clone_size: NA; j_call: TRBJ1-2; v_call: TRBV27; cdr3_aa: CASRFGDRVNYGYTF
clone_size: NA; j_call: TRBJ1-4; v_call: TRBV7-9; cdr3_aa: CASRKSQGDHEKLFF
clone_size: NA; j_call: TRBJ1-4; v_call: TRBV15; cdr3_aa: CATSTRQTLTNEKLFF
clone_size: NA; j_call: TRBJ1-2; v_call: TRBV12-3/TRBV12-4; cdr3_aa: CASRDQVFEGYTF
clone_size: NA; j_call: TRBJ1-5; v_call: TRBV2; cdr3_aa: CASSPFSEPQHF
clone_size: NA; j_call: TRBJ2-7; v_call: TRBV19; cdr3_aa: CASRGTGIYEQYF
clone_size: NA; j_call: TRBJ2-7; v_call: TRBV10-1; cdr3_aa: CASSPTGAGPSSYEQYF
clone_size: NA; j_call: TRBJ1-2; v_call: TRBV19; cdr3_aa: CASSRQQSYGYTF
clone_size: NA; j_call: TRBJ1-2; v_call: TRBV6-5; cdr3_aa: CASSRDKNYGYTF
clone_size: NA; j_call: TRBJ2-5; v_call: TRBV6-5; cdr3_aa: CASSRGVIETQYF
clone_size: NA; j_call: TRBJ1-2; v_call: TRBV3-1/TRBV3-2; cdr3_aa: CASSQIIVGGPGYGYTF
clone_size: NA; j_call: TRBJ1-2; v_call: TRBV5-6; cdr3_aa: CASSLTVRRANYGYTF